This T cell receptor beta chain appears in the sequencing data of a study of blood T cell repertoires in COVID-19. As for the study in general: The analysed material was cDNA or gDNA that came from T cells, B-cell-depleted T cells, or PBMCs.

V was pared by 3 bases and J by 4 bases, with 6 bases of the junction left unmatched. Looked up from germline, CDR1 is DFQATT and CDR2 is SNEGSKA (reference sequence). The CDR3 spans 14 residues. Sequencing used immunoSEQ multiplex PCR; TCRdb keeps in-frame clones, though not all of them. The sample includes 150,000 to 200,000 clones, around nine tenths of them seen just once. Sequenced material: peripheral blood. This receptor was obtained from a man in his forties or fifties with active or convalescent COVID-19. The chain combines TRBV20-1 with TRBJ1-3; 7 bases are shared with TRBD1. In DNA form, the CDR3 reads TGCAGTGCTAGTAGACAGGGTCCGGGAAACACCATATATTTT. Its protein product is CSASRQGPGNTIYF.